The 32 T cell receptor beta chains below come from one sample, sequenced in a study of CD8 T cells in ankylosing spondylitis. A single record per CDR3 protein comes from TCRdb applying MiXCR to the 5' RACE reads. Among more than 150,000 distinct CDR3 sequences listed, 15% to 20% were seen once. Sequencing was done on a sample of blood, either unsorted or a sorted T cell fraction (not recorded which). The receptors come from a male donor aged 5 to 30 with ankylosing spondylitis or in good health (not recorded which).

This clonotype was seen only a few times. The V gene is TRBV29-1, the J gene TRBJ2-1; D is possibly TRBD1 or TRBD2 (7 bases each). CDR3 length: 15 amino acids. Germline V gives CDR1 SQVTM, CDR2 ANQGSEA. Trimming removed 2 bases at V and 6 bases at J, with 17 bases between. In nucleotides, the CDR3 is TGCAGCGTTGAACCAAGTCAGGGGGGGGCCAATGAGCAGTTCTTC. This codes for CSVEPSQGGANEQFF.

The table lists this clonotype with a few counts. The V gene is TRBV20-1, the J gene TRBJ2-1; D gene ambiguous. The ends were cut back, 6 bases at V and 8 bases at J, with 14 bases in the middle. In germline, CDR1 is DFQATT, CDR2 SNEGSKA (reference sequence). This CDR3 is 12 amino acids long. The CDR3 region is CSATDPDDEQFF. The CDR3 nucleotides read TGCAGTGCCACTGACCCTGACGATGAGCAGTTCTTC.

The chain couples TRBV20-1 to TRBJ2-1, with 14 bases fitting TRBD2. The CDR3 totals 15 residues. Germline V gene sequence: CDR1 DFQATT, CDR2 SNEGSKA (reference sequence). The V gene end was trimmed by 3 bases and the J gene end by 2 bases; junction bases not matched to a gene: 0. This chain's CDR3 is CSARGLAGAYNEQFF. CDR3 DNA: TGCAGTGCTAGGGGACTAGCGGGAGCCTACAATGAGCAGTTCTTC.

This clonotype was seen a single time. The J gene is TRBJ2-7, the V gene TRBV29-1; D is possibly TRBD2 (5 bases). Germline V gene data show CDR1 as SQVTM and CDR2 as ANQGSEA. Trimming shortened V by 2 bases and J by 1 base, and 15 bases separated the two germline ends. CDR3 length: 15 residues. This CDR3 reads CSVELVRALSYEQYF. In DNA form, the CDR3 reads TGCAGCGTTGAATTGGTGAGGGCTCTATCCTACGAGCAGTACTTC.

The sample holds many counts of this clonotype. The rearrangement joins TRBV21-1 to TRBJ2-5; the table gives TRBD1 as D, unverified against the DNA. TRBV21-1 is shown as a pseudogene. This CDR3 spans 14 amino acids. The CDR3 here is CASSTGQGEKTQYF. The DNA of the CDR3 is TGTGCCAGCAGTACAGGACAGGGGGAAAAGACCCAGTACTTC.

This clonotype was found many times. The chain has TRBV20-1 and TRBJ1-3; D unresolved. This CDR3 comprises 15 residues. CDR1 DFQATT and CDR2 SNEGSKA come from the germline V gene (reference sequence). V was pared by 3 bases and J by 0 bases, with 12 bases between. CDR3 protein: CSASEVSSSGNTIYF. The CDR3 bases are TGCAGTGCTAGTGAAGTTTCCAGCTCTGGAAACACCATATATTTT.

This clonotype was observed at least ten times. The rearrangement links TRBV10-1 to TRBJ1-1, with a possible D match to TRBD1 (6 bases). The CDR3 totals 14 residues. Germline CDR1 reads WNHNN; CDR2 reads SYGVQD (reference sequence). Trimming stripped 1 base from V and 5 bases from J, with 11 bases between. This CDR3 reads CASSEYRQGTEAFF. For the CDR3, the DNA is TGCGCCAGCAGTGAGTATCGCCAGGGGACTGAAGCTTTCTTT.

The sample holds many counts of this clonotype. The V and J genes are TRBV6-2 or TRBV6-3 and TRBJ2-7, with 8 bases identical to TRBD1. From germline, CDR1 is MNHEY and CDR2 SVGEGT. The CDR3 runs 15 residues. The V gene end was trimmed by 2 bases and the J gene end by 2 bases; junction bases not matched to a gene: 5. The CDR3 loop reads CASSYRGTGTYEQYF. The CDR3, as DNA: TGTGCCAGCAGTTACCGGGGGACAGGAACCTACGAGCAGTACTTC.

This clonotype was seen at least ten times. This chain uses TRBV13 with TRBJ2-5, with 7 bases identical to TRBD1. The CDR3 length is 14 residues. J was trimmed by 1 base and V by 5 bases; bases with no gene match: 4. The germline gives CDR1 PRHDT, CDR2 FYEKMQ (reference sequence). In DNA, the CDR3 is TGTGCCAGCAGCCAATGGGACAGCCAAGAGACCCAGTACTTC. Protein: CASSQWDSQETQYF. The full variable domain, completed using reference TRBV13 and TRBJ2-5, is AAGVIQSPRHLIKEKRETATLKCYPIPRHDTVYWYQQGPGQDPQFLISFYEKMQSDKGSIPDRFSAQQFSDYHSELNMSSLELGDSALYFCASSQWDSQETQYFGPGTRLLVL.

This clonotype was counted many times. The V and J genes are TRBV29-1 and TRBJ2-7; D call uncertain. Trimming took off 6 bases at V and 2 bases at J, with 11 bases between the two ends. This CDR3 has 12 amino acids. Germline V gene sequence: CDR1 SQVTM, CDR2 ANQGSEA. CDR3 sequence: CSVKPTTYEQYF. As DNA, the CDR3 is TGCAGCGTCAAGCCCACCACCTACGAGCAGTACTTC.

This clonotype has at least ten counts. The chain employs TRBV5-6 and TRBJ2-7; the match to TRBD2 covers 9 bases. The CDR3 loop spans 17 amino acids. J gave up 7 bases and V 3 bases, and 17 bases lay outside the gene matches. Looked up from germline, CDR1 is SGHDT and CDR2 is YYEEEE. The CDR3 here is CASSYRASGDPLREQYV. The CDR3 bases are TGTGCCAGCAGCTATAGGGCTAGCGGGGATCCACTACGGGAGCAGTACGTC.

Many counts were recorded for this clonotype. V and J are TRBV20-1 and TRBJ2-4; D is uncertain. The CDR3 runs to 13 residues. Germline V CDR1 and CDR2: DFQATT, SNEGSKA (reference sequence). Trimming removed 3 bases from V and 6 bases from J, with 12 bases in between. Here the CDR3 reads CSASRAPGNIQYF. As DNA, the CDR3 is TGCAGTGCTAGCCGGGCCCCGGGAAACATTCAGTACTTC.

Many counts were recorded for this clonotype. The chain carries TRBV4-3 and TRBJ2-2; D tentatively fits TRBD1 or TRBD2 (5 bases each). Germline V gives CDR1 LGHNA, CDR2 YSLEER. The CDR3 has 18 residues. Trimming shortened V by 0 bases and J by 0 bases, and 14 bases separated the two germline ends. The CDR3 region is CASSQDTGHSANTGELFF. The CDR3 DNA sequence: TGCGCCAGCAGCCAAGATACGGGGCATAGCGCGAACACCGGGGAGCTGTTTTTT.

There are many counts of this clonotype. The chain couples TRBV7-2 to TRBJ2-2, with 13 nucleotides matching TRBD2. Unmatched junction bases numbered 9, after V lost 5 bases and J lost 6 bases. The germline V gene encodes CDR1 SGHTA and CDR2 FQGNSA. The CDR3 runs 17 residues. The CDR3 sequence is CASSPDGLAGASGELFF. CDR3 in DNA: TGTGCCAGCAGCCCAGACGGACTAGCGGGAGCTTCCGGGGAGCTGTTTTTT.

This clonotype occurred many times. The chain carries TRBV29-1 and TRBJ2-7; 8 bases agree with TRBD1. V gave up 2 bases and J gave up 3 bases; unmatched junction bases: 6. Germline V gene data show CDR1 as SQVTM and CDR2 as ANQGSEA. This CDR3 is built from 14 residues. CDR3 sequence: CSVEPGTGGYEQYF. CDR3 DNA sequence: TGCAGCGTTGAACCGGGAACAGGGGGCTACGAGCAGTACTTC.

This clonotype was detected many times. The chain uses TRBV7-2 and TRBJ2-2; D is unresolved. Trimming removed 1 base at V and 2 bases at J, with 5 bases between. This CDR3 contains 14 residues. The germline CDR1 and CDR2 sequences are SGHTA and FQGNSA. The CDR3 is CASSLELNTGELFF. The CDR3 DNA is TGTGCCAGCAGCTTAGAACTCAACACCGGGGAGCTGTTTTTT.

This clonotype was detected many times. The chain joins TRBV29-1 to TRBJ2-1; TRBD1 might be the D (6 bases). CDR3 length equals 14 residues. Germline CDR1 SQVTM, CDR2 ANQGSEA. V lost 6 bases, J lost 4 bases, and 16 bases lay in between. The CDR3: CSVVGDTGYNEQFF. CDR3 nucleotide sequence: TGCAGCGTCGTCGGGGACACCGGGTACAATGAGCAGTTCTTC.

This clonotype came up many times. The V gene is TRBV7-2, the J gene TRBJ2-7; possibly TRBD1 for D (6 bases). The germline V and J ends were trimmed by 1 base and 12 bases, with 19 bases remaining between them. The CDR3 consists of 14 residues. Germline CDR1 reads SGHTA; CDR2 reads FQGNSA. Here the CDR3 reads CASSLGTEPPLTYV. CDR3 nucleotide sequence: TGTGCCAGCAGCTTAGGGACAGAACCCCCTTTAACGTACGTC.

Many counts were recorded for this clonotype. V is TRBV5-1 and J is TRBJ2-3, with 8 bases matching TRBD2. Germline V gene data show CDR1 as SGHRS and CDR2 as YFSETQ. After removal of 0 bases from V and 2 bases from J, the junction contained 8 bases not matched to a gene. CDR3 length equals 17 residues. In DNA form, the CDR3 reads TGCGCCAGCAGCTTGGGGTTAGCGGGAACCTCCACAGATACGCAGTATTTT. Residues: CASSLGLAGTSTDTQYF.

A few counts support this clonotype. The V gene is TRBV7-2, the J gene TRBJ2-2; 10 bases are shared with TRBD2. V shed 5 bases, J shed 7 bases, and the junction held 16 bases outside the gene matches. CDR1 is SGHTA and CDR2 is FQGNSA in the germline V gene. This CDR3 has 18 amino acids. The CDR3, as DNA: TGTGCCAGCAGCCCGCAGCCTCCTAGCGGGAGTTGGAACGGGGAGCTGTTTTTT. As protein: CASSPQPPSGSWNGELFF.

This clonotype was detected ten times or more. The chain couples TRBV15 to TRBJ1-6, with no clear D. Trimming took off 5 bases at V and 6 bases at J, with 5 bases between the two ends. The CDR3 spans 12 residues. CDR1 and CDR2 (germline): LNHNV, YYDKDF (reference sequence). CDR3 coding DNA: TGTGCCACCAGCCTCCGTAATTCACCCCTCCACTTT. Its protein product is CATSLRNSPLHF. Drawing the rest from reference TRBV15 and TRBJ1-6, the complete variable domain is DAMVIQNPRYQVTQFGKPVTLSCSQTLNHNVMYWYQQKSSQAPKLLFHYYDKDFNNEADTPDNFQSRRPNTSFCFLDIRSPGLGDTAMYLCATSLRNSPLHFGNGTRLTVT.

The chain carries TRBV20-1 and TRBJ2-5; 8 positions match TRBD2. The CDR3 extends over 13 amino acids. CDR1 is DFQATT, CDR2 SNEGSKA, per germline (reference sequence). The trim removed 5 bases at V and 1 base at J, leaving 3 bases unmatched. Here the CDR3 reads CSALTSGQETQYF. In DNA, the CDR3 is TGCAGTGCTTTAACTAGCGGCCAAGAGACCCAGTACTTC.

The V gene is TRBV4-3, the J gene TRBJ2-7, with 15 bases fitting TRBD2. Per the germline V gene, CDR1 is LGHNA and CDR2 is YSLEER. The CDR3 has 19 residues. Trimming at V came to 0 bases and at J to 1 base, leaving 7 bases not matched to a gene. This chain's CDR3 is CASSQEVGLAGGPSYEQYF. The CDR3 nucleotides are TGCGCCAGCAGCCAAGAGGTCGGACTAGCGGGAGGGCCTTCCTACGAGCAGTACTTC.

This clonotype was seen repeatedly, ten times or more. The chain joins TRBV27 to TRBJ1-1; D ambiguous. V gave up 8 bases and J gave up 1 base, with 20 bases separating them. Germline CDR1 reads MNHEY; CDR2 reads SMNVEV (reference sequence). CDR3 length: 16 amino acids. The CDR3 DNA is TGTGCCAGCTCGCAATTTTCAGGTGTTAAGAACACTGAAGCTTTCTTT. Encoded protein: CASSQFSGVKNTEAFF.

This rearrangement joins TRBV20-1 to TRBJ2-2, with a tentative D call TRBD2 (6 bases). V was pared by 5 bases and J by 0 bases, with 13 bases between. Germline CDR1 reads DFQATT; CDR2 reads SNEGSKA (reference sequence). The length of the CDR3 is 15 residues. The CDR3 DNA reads TGCAGTGCTGTCCGGAGGGCAGCGAACACCGGGGAGCTGTTTTTT. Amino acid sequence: CSAVRRAANTGELFF.

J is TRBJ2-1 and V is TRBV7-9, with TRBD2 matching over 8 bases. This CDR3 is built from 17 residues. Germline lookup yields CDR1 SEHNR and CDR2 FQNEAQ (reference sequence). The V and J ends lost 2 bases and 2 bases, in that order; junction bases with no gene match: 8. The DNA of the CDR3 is TGTGCCAGCAGCTTACCGCCTCGACTAGCGCCCTACAATGAGCAGTTCTTC. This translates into CASSLPPRLAPYNEQFF.

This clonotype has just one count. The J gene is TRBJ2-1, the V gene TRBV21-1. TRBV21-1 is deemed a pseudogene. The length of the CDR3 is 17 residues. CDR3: CASSKGRPEGIYNEQFF. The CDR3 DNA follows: TGTGCCAGCAGCAAAGGTAGGCCAGAAGGGATCTACAATGAGCAGTTCTTC.

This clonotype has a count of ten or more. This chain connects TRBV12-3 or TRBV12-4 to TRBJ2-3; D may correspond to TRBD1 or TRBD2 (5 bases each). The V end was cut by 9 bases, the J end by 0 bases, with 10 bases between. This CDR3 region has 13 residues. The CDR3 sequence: CASKGPSTDTQYF. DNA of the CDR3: TGTGCCAGTAAGGGACCTAGCACAGATACGCAGTATTTT.

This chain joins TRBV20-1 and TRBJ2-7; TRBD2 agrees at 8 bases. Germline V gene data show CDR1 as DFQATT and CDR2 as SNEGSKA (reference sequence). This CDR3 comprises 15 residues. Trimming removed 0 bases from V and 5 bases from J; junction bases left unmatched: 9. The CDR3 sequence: CSARDHRATSDEQYF. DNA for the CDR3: TGCAGTGCTAGAGATCACAGGGCGACTAGCGACGAGCAGTACTTC.

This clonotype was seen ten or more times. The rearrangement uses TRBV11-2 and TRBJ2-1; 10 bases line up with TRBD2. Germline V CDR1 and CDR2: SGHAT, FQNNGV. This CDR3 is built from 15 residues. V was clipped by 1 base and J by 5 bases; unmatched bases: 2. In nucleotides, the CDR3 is TGTGCCAGCAGCTTAGGGACTAGCGGAGACAATGAGCAGTTCTTC. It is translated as CASSLGTSGDNEQFF.

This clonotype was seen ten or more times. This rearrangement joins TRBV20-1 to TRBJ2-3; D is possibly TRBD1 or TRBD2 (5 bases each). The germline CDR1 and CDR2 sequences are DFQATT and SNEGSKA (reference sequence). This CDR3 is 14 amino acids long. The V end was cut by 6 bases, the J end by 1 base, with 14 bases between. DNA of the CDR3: TGCAGTGCCCGGAAGGGACCAGGCACAGATACGCAGTATTTT. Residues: CSARKGPGTDTQYF.

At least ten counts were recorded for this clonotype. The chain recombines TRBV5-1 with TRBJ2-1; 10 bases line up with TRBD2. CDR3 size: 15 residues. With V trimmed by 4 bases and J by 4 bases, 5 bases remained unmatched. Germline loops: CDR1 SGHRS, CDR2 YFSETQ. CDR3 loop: CASSALAGDYNEQFF. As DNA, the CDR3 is TGCGCCAGCAGCGCCCTAGCGGGAGATTACAATGAGCAGTTCTTC.